This is a list of T cell receptor beta chains from one sample in a study of Ad26.COV2.S vaccination and SARS-CoV-2 variants. The assay was immunoSEQ multiplex PCR, and TCRdb's table has in-frame clones only and misses some. The sample includes hundreds of thousands of clones, about 89% of them seen just once. Sequencing was performed on peripheral blood, taken in a trial of Ad26.COV2.S vaccine versus placebo. Receptor source: a person aged 18-65 years who received the Ad26.COV2.S COVID-19 vaccine or a placebo. Each CDR3 is given with its conserved first and last residue. Each record gives: V gene, clone size, J gene, D gene, CDR3 protein, CDR3 DNA. A D gene is named only where the DNA matches it firmly. Clone size is stated in some rows and not others, as once, few, many or a class when expanded.

TRBV28,.,TRBJ1-5,TRBD1,CASRTGAGGNQPQHF,TGTGCCAGCAGAACAGGGGCAGGGGGCAATCAGCCCCAGCATTTT
TRBV7-2,.,TRBJ2-1,TRBD2,CASSLAVSSYNEQFF,TGTGCCAGCAGCCTAGCGGTGAGCTCCTACAATGAGCAGTTCTTC
TRBV6-5,.,TRBJ2-1,TRBD1,CASSSQGESSYNEQFF,TGTGCCAGCAGTTCCCAGGGGGAGAGCTCCTACAATGAGCAGTTCTTC
TRBV25-1,.,TRBJ1-4,.,CASSPVATNEKLFF,TGTGCCAGCAGTCCAGTTGCAACTAATGAAAAACTGTTTTTT
TRBV5-7,.,TRBJ1-4,.,CASSPHNEKLFF,TGTGCCAGCAGCCCTCATAATGAAAAACTGTTTTTT
TRBV6-5,.,TRBJ2-7,TRBD1,CASSPDRGNYEQYF,TGTGCCAGCAGTCCAGACAGGGGAAACTACGAGCAGTACTTC
TRBV11-2,.,TRBJ1-1,TRBD1,CASSPRQGTEAFF,TGTGCCAGCAGCCCAAGACAGGGGACTGAAGCTTTCTTT
TRBV4-1,once,TRBJ2-1,TRBD2,CASSQSSGRYNEQFF,TGCGCCAGCAGCCAAAGTAGCGGGAGATACAATGAGCAGTTCTTC
TRBV29-1,once,TRBJ1-2,.,CSVRGGNDYGYTF,TGCAGCGTTCGGGGGGGCAACGACTATGGCTACACCTTC
TRBV19,once,TRBJ1-5,TRBD1,CASTPTGAGNQPQHF,TGTGCCAGTACCCCCACAGGGGCTGGCAATCAGCCCCAGCATTTT
TRBV7-9,.,TRBJ2-3,.,CASSLEIGTDTQYF,TGTGCCAGCAGCTTAGAGATAGGGACAGATACGCAGTATTTT
TRBV7-8,.,TRBJ2-3,TRBD2,CASSSERDEVTDTQYF,TGTGCCAGCAGCTCCGAGCGGGACGAGGTCACAGATACGCAGTATTTT
TRBV29-1,.,TRBJ2-1,TRBD2,CSVLLAGGNEQFF,TGCAGCGTTTTACTAGCGGGTGGCAATGAGCAGTTCTTC
TRBV27,.,TRBJ1-6,TRBD1,CASSSQGNNSPLHF,TGTGCCAGCAGTTCACAGGGGAATAATTCACCCCTCCACTTT
TRBV2,.,TRBJ1-5,.,CASTGGYSNQPQHF,TGTGCCAGCACGGGGGGTTATAGCAATCAGCCCCAGCATTTT
TRBV7-9,.,TRBJ2-1,.,CASSARSSYNEQFF,TGTGCCAGCAGCGCCAGAAGCTCCTACAATGAGCAGTTCTTC
TRBV20-1,.,TRBJ2-7,TRBD1,CSASRDSPYEQYF,TGCAGTGCTAGTCGGGACAGCCCCTACGAGCAGTACTTC
TRBV20-1,.,TRBJ2-7,TRBD2,CSASASGNPYEQYF,TGCAGTGCTAGTGCTAGCGGTAATCCTTACGAGCAGTACTTC
TRBV28,.,TRBJ2-5,.,CASSSVFPAGVNQETQYF,TGTGCCAGCAGTTCCGTTTTCCCGGCAGGGGTAAACCAAGAGACCCAGTACTTC
TRBV15,.,TRBJ1-6,.,CATSRDLRGSPLHF,TGTGCCACCAGCAGAGATTTGCGGGGGTCACCCCTCCACTTT
TRBV9,.,TRBJ2-7,.,CASSVAPGVPSYEQYF,TGTGCCAGCAGCGTAGCTCCGGGGGTTCCCTCCTACGAGCAGTACTTC
TRBV28,.,TRBJ1-5,.,CASKRSNQPQHF,TGTGCCAGCAAGCGGAGCAATCAGCCCCAGCATTTT
TRBV19,.,TRBJ2-3,TRBD2,CASSAGENTDTQYF,TGTGCCAGTAGTGCGGGGGAAAACACAGATACGCAGTATTTT
TRBV2,.,TRBJ2-2,.,CASSEITADTGELFF,TGTGCCAGCAGTGAAATCACAGCGGACACCGGGGAGCTGTTTTTT
TRBV7-8,.,TRBJ2-3,TRBD1,CASSYGQGLYPDTQYF,TGTGCCAGCAGCTACGGACAGGGCCTTTATCCAGATACGCAGTATTTT
TRBV7-9,.,TRBJ2-1,.,CASSWTEAHEQFF,TGTGCCAGCAGCTGGACAGAGGCACATGAGCAGTTCTTC
TRBV19,.,TRBJ2-1,.,CASSAGLSTRYNEQFF,TGTGCCAGTAGTGCGGGACTCTCGACTAGATACAATGAGCAGTTCTTC
TRBV19,.,TRBJ1-3,.,CASSPPGDPSGNTIYF,TGTGCCAGTAGCCCCCCAGGGGATCCGTCTGGAAACACCATATATTTT
TRBV7-2,.,TRBJ1-1,TRBD1,CASSRTGNTEAFF,TGTGCCAGCAGCAGGACAGGGAACACTGAAGCTTTCTTT
TRBV9,.,TRBJ2-7,.,CASSVEAGYEQYF,TGTGCCAGCAGCGTAGAGGCCGGCTACGAGCAGTACTTC
TRBV6-1,.,TRBJ2-7,.,CASRPPGQKYEQYF,TGTGCCAGCAGGCCACCGGGCCAGAAATACGAGCAGTACTTC
TRBV18,.,TRBJ1-3,.,CASSPQPGGSGNTIYF,TGTGCCAGCTCACCACAGCCCGGGGGTTCTGGAAACACCATATATTTT
TRBV4-2,.,TRBJ2-1,TRBD2,CASSQDPVGAGGGLDEQFF,TGTGCCAGCAGCCAAGATCCGGTGGGAGCGGGGGGAGGGTTGGATGAGCAGTTCTTC
TRBV2,.,TRBJ1-5,.,CASSGQQHSNQPQHF,TGTGCCAGCAGTGGACAGCAGCATAGCAATCAGCCCCAGCATTTT
TRBV5-1,.,TRBJ2-1,.,CASSLIPSSYNEQFF,TGCGCCAGCAGCTTGATCCCCAGCTCCTACAATGAGCAGTTCTTC
TRBV6-6,.,TRBJ2-1,.,CASSYSGEQFF,TGTGCCAGCAGTTACTCCGGTGAGCAGTTCTTC
TRBV6-5,.,TRBJ2-1,TRBD2,CASSRASGSYNEQFF,TGTGCCAGCAGTCGCGCTAGCGGGAGCTACAATGAGCAGTTCTTC
TRBV2,.,TRBJ2-1,TRBD2,CATTRGLALSYNEQFF,TGTGCCACCACCCGGGGACTAGCACTCTCCTACAATGAGCAGTTCTTC
TRBV9,.,TRBJ2-7,TRBD1,CASSQGQELYEQYF,TGTGCCAGCAGCCAGGGACAGGAACTCTACGAGCAGTACTTC
TRBV3-1/TRBV3-2,.,TRBJ1-6,TRBD1,CASGMYRGGSPLHF,TGTGCCAGCGGAATGTACAGGGGAGGTTCACCCCTCCACTTT
TRBV5-1,once,TRBJ2-3,TRBD1,CASSLGTGGVTDTQYF,TGCGCCAGCAGCTTGGGGACAGGGGGCGTCACAGATACGCAGTATTTT
TRBV6-5,.,TRBJ2-3,TRBD1,CASSAGGESTDTQYF,TGTGCCAGCAGCGCAGGGGGCGAGAGCACAGATACGCAGTATTTT
TRBV7-6,.,TRBJ1-1,TRBD1,CASSLETGGTTEAFF,TGTGCCAGCAGCTTAGAAACAGGGGGCACTACTGAAGCTTTCTTT
TRBV5-1,.,TRBJ1-4,TRBD1,CASSLLGGSGTNEKLFF,TGCGCCAGCAGCCTCCTAGGGGGCTCAGGAACTAATGAAAAACTGTTTTTT
TRBV2,.,TRBJ2-1,.,CASRRTVISYNEQFF,TGTGCCAGCAGGCGGACAGTCATTTCCTACAATGAGCAGTTCTTC
TRBV28,.,TRBJ1-1,TRBD1,CASSPLLGQGNTEAFF,TGTGCCAGCAGCCCCTTACTAGGACAGGGGAACACTGAAGCTTTCTTT
TRBV6-5,.,TRBJ2-1,TRBD1,CASRGQIYNEQFF,TGTGCCAGCAGGGGACAGATCTACAATGAGCAGTTCTTC
TRBV27,.,TRBJ1-4,.,CASSLRATTNEKLFF,TGTGCCAGCAGTCTAAGGGCTACAACTAATGAAAAACTGTTTTTT